The T cell receptor beta chain under discussion was sequenced for a study of regulatory T cells in long-lasting Graves disease. General observations from the study: With a few thousand shared public clonotypes, persistent patients exceeded new patients, who shared just over 950.

A note on this clonotype: As yet, its antigen is unknown.

Time point described: newly diagnosed GD, antithyroid drugs for less than 3 months. Scientists built the TCR library using RNA that was extracted from PBMCs. Roughly 9.8 milliliters of peripheral blood went into EDTA tubes. According to the study, TCR beta libraries were built with iRepertoire HTBI primers and CDR3-region Arm-PCR. One entry per CDR3 protein results from TCRdb running MiXCR on the multiplex PCR reads. Of some 600,000 distinct CDR3 sequences in the sample, around 16% were seen once. This CDR3 has 13 amino acids. Germline V gene data show CDR1 as SGHTA and CDR2 as FQGTGA. V lost 1 base to trimming and J lost 5 bases, with 8 bases between them. Separately, the same data were catalogued under a study of T cells in Graves' hyperthyroidism and ophthalmopathy. This second study notes: First-round RT-PCR of the TCR CDR3 relied on the HTBI primer set. Most thyroid clonotypes that were expanded above 0.001 also turned up in blood.

The gene calls are TRBV7-3 and TRBJ1-1; possible D gene TRBD1, 5 bases. This TCR was recovered from a man aged 18 to 29 with Graves disease. Sample: peripheral blood mononuclear cells (PBMCs), taken at new diagnosis, from a patient treated with antithyroid drugs. Here the CDR3 reads CASSLIKGTEAFF. CDR3 DNA sequence: TGTGCCAGCAGCTTAATTAAGGGGACTGAAGCTTTCTTT.